The present entry profiles one T cell receptor (beta chain) with its context. These data originate in a study of CXCR3-negative and CXCR3-positive naive CD8 T cells. All TRB cDNA libraries came from 5' RACE performed with UMI labels. From the 5' RACE reads, TCRdb lists one entry per CDR3 protein and no DNA. The sample holds tens of thousands of distinct CDR3 sequences. Sequenced: naive CXCR3- CD8+ T cells from blood. As for subset: CD45RO-CCR7+CD27+CD95- naive CD8+ T cells lacking CXCR3 (TNR3-). This clonotype was sampled from a human donor in good health. Some clones in this sample may be carry-over from other donors' samples.

The CDR3 protein is CASSQMDGQETQYF. The J gene is TRBJ2-5, the V gene TRBV12-3 or TRBV12-4. The CDR3 totals 14 residues.